This T cell receptor beta chain was retrieved from a study of OX40 agonist ivuxolimab in advanced cancers. Study-level information: Every patient in dose escalation had hepatocellular carcinoma, melanoma, renal cell or head and neck cancer.

Sequencing used immunoSEQ multiplex PCR; TCRdb keeps in-frame clones, though not all of them. The sample holds fewer than 30,000 clones; roughly 83% are singletons and the top ten take around 31%. Germline CDR1 is MNHEY and CDR2 is SMNVEV (reference sequence). The V end was cut by 7 bases, the J end by 4 bases, with 14 bases between. The length of the CDR3 is 13 residues. This receptor was taken from an adult with an advanced solid tumor such as melanoma, head and neck, liver or kidney cancer. The source material was CD4+ or CD8+ T cells sorted from blood, sampled in a trial of the OX40 agonist ivuxolimab. V usage is TRBV27 and J usage is TRBJ2-7; D possibly corresponds to TRBD2 (5 bases). The CDR3 sequence is CASTSLPGYEQYF. The CDR3 nucleotides are TGTGCCAGCACCTCCCTCCCGGGGTACGAGCAGTACTTC.